This T cell receptor beta chain is from a study of radiotherapy plus CTLA-4 blockade in lung cancer. Overall study: Of all patients, around 19% responded objectively and approximately 31% showed disease control.

The CDR3 totals 16 residues. Trimming removed 1 base at V and 2 bases at J, with 15 bases between. Germline lookup yields CDR1 SGHVS and CDR2 FQNEAQ. With respect to this clone: Its target is not known.

Regarding the study as a whole: Following radiotherapy plus ipilimumab, tumor-derived TCR clones expanded in the blood. Early clone dynamics of blood T cells, plus interferon-beta, reportedly predicted response best.

TCRdb keeps only in-frame clones here, not all; method: immunoSEQ multiplex PCR. The table lists about 85,000 clones, more than 75% of them singletons. The sample here was peripheral blood, taken from a patient treated with radiotherapy plus ipilimumab. The TCR originated in a human donor with non-small cell lung cancer who had a partial response to radiotherapy plus ipilimumab. The chain carries TRBV7-8 and TRBJ2-7; D may be TRBD2 (5 bases). The CDR3 loop reads CASSLDGGPGAYEQYV. CDR3 bases: TGTGCCAGCAGCTTAGACGGCGGGCCAGGTGCCTACGAGCAGTACGTC.